These T cell receptor beta chains were read from a single sample in a study of T cell responses to AZD1222 COVID-19 vaccine. Generated by immunoSEQ multiplex PCR, the TCRdb table keeps only in-frame clones and is missing some. The data hold some 110,000 clones, with 88% observed a single time. The sample was peripheral blood, taken on day 0 of AZD1222 vaccination. The source is an adult in good health. Each CDR3 is given without its conserved first and last residue.

v_gene	j_gene	CDR3aa
TRBV11-2	TRBJ2-2	ASSSPGGGAVGELF
TRBV7-2	TRBJ2-3	ASSTRRVVSTDTQY
TRBV28	TRBJ1-2	ASSLDYGYT
TRBV28	TRBJ2-5	ASSANQETQY
TRBV30	TRBJ2-5	AWHVGTGEETQY
TRBV4-1	TRBJ1-2	ASSQERDRGRT
TRBV24-1	TRBJ2-1	ATSDSSFSGFGQF
TRBV4-1	TRBJ2-5	ASSQAQETQY
TRBV5-6	TRBJ1-5	ASSLAGGIGQPQH
TRBV19	TRBJ1-6	ASSNAQGWETPLH
TRBV15	TRBJ2-1	ATSSQAGGRYNEQF